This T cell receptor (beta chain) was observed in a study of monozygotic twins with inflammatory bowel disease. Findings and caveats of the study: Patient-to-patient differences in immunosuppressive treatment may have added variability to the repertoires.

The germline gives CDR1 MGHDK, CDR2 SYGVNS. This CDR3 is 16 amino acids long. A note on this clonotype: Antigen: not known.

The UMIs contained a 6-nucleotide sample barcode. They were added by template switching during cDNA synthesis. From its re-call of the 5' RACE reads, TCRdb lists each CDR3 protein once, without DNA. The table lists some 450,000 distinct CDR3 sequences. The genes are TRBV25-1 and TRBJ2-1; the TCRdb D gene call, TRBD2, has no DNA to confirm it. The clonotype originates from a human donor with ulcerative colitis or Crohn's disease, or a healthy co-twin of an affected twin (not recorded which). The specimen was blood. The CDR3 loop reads CASSAIAGGPYNEQFF. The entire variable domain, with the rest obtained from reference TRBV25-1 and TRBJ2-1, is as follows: EADIYQTPRYLVIGTGKKITLECSQTMGHDKMYWYQQDPGMELHLIHYSYGVNSTEKGDLSSESTVSRIRTEHFPLTLESARPSHTSQYLCASSAIAGGPYNEQFFGPGTRLTVL.